The 11 T cell receptor beta chains presented below share a single source sample, sequenced in a study of shared clonotypes between healthy human individuals. Measured with immunoSEQ multiplex PCR; TCRdb has only the in-frame clones, and not every one. Here the sample spans 2 million to 3 million clones, over 85% being singletons. Sequenced sample: naive CD4+ T cells from PBMCs. Subset here: CD45RA+ positively selected. The receptors here all came from a man aged 18-30 years in good health. Some clones in this sample may be carry-over from other donors' samples.

The rearrangement uses TRBV19 and TRBJ2-1; 12 bases line up with TRBD2. The length of the CDR3 is 16 residues. J was trimmed by 6 bases and V by 5 bases; bases with no gene match: 8. Per the germline V gene, CDR1 is LNHDA and CDR2 is SQIVND (reference sequence). This CDR3 is CASSVSSGRAFNEQFF. CDR3 DNA sequence: TGTGCCAGTAGTGTCTCTAGCGGGAGGGCCTTCAATGAGCAGTTCTTC.

The chain uses TRBV7-2 and TRBJ2-3, with TRBD1 identical over 9 bases. From germline, CDR1 is SGHTA and CDR2 FQGNSA. The CDR3 has 15 residues. After removal of 5 bases from V and 5 bases from J, the junction contained 8 bases not matched to a gene. Here the CDR3 DNA reads TGTGCCAGCAGCCCGGACAGGGGAAGGATAGATACGCAGTATTTT. Translating it yields CASSPDRGRIDTQYF.

The gene calls are TRBV12-5 and TRBJ1-1; D is ambiguous. V gave up 7 bases and J gave up 1 base, with 10 bases separating them. The CDR3 has 13 amino acids. Germline CDR1 LGHNT, CDR2 FRNRAP. DNA for the CDR3: TGTGCTAGTGCCCCAATGGGGAACACTGAAGCTTTCTTT. As protein: CASAPMGNTEAFF.

The chain employs TRBV19 and TRBJ2-3; the match to TRBD2 covers 8 bases. The CDR3 runs 16 residues. Germline values: CDR1 LNHDA, CDR2 SQIVND (reference sequence). Trimming at V came to 6 bases and at J to 4 bases, leaving 12 bases not matched to a gene. The CDR3 here is CASRDPRAGAADTQYF. The CDR3 DNA sequence: TGTGCCAGTAGGGACCCCCGAGCGGGAGCGGCAGATACGCAGTATTTT.

CDR3 loop: CSARGQNEKLFF. CDR3 nucleotides: TGCAGCGCCCGGGGGCAGAATGAAAAACTGTTTTTT. The rearrangement links TRBV29-1 to TRBJ1-4; D possibly corresponds to TRBD1 (6 bases). V was pared by 7 bases and J by 5 bases, with 11 bases between. The CDR3 has 12 amino acids. CDR1 SQVTM and CDR2 ANQGSEA come from the germline V gene.

V usage is TRBV7-2 and J usage is TRBJ2-5; no clear D gene. V lost 2 bases and J 5 bases, leaving 9 bases between the germline ends. CDR3 length: 13 residues. The germline gives CDR1 SGHTA, CDR2 FQGNSA. CDR3 sequence: CASSLLGIETQYF. Written as DNA, the CDR3 is TGTGCCAGCAGCTTACTAGGGATTGAGACCCAGTACTTC.

This chain uses TRBV5-6 with TRBJ2-1; possibly TRBD1 for D (5 bases). CDR3 length: 14 amino acids. CDR1 is SGHDT and CDR2 is YYEEEE in the germline V gene. V was cut by 3 bases and J by 8 bases, with 15 bases left in between. The CDR3 loop reads CASSSKGRGYEQFF. The CDR3 DNA is TGTGCCAGCAGCTCCAAAGGTAGGGGCTATGAGCAGTTCTTC.

V and J are TRBV27 and TRBJ2-3; 7 bases map to TRBD2. CDR1 is MNHEY, CDR2 SMNVEV, per germline (reference sequence). V trimming: 4 bases; J trimming: 3 bases; junction bases outside the gene matches: 4. The CDR3 spans 14 residues. The CDR3 reads CASSSGRETDTQYF. Here the CDR3 DNA reads TGTGCCAGCAGTTCGGGGCGGGAGACAGATACGCAGTATTTT.

V usage is TRBV2 and J usage is TRBJ1-5; D possibly corresponds to TRBD1 (6 bases). Between the trimmed V and J ends, which lost 4 bases and 5 bases, there was a span of 12 bases. In germline, CDR1 is SNHLY, CDR2 FYNNEI. The CDR3 is 14 amino acids. Here the CDR3 DNA reads TGTGCCAGCAGTGCTGAACAGGGAGATCAGCCCCAGCATTTT. Translated: CASSAEQGDQPQHF. The whole variable domain, remainder taken from reference TRBV2 and TRBJ1-5, is EPEVTQTPSHQVTQMGQEVILRCVPISNHLYFYWYRQILGQKVEFLVSFYNNEISEKSEIFDDQFSVERPDGSNFTLKIRSTKLEDSAMYFCASSAEQGDQPQHFGDGTRLSIL.

The V and J genes are TRBV5-1 and TRBJ2-2, with TRBD2 matching 10 bases. V lost 0 bases to trimming and J lost 7 bases; unmatched junction nucleotides: 9. Germline CDR1 SGHRS, CDR2 YFSETQ. This CDR3 is built from 17 residues. This CDR3 is CASSLVLAGSVGGELFF. The CDR3 DNA is TGCGCCAGCAGCTTGGTACTAGCGGGGTCGGTTGGCGGGGAGCTGTTTTTT.

In this sample, this clone turned up once. This chain joins TRBV7-3 and TRBJ2-1; D is perhaps TRBD2 (5 bases). In germline, CDR1 is SGHTA, CDR2 FQGTGA. The CDR3 sequence is 14 residues long. Trimming took 2 bases from V and 6 from J, leaving 11 bases between them. The CDR3 loop is CASSLSGWGNEQFF. The DNA of the CDR3 is TGTGCCAGCAGCTTATCGGGGTGGGGCAATGAGCAGTTCTTC.